Shown below are 4 T cell receptor beta chains from a single sample sequenced in a study of OX40 agonist ivuxolimab in advanced cancers. The repertoire was sequenced with immunoSEQ multiplex PCR; TCRdb's copy has only in-frame clones and lacks some. The data hold several thousand clones, with 94% observed a single time. The sample consisted of CD4+ or CD8+ T cells sorted from blood, taken in a trial of the OX40 agonist ivuxolimab. The receptors were sampled from an adult with an advanced solid tumor such as melanoma, head and neck, liver or kidney cancer.

The V call is TRBV13, the J call TRBJ1-5; the match to TRBD1 covers 12 bases. The germline V gene encodes CDR1 PRHDT and CDR2 FYEKMQ (reference sequence). With V trimmed by 7 bases and J by 7 bases, 23 bases remained unmatched. This CDR3 spans 20 amino acids. This CDR3 is CASTMTRDRGRSGLEQPQHF. The CDR3 DNA reads as TGTGCCAGCACCATGACCCGGGACAGGGGGCGGTCGGGTCTGGAGCAGCCCCAGCATTTT.

The chain links TRBV15 to TRBJ2-2; TRBD2 might be the D (5 bases). V was trimmed by 3 bases and J by 5 bases, leaving 13 bases between them. CDR3 length equals 15 residues. Germline V gene lookup returns CDR1 LNHNV and CDR2 YYDKDF (reference sequence). CDR3 nucleotides: TGTGCCACCAGCAGGGAACTGAGAGGGACCGGGGAGCTGTTTTTT. As protein: CATSRELRGTGELFF.

The rearrangement joins TRBV28 to TRBJ1-4; 7 nucleotides line up with TRBD1. CDR3 length: 12 amino acids. Looked up from germline, CDR1 is MDHEN and CDR2 is SYDVKM. The CDR3 nucleotides read TGTGCGTCGACAGGGCTCGGTGAAAAACTGTTTTTT. Translated, it gives CASTGLGEKLFF.

The chain carries TRBV18 and TRBJ1-2, with 10 positions matching TRBD1. Per germline, CDR1 KGHSH and CDR2 LQKENI. The CDR3 spans 17 residues. V lost 0 bases, J lost 3 bases, and 7 bases stayed unmatched. The CDR3 is CASSPPGQGYPDYGYTF. CDR3 in DNA: TGTGCCAGCTCACCACCGGGACAGGGGTACCCTGACTATGGCTACACCTTC.